The 32 T cell receptor beta chains below were found in one sample sequenced in a study of T cell responses to AZD1222 COVID-19 vaccine. The assay was immunoSEQ multiplex PCR, and TCRdb's table has in-frame clones only and misses some. The sample contains approximately 65,000 clones, about 80% of which appear only once. The starting material was peripheral blood, obtained on day 0 of AZD1222 vaccination. These receptors all come from an adult in good health.

In DNA form, the CDR3 reads TGCGCCAGCAGCCAAGGGTCACTTCGGCGCGACGAGCAGTACTTC. It translates to CASSQGSLRRDEQYF. This chain joins TRBV4-1 and TRBJ2-7, with unresolved D. The CDR3 covers 15 residues. Trimming took 1 base from V and 5 from J, leaving 15 bases between them. Germline CDR1 and CDR2: MGHRA and YSYEKL.

The chain uses TRBV12-3 or TRBV12-4 and TRBJ1-6, with D uncertain. V lost 6 bases, J lost 10 bases, and 10 bases lay in between. The CDR3 covers 12 residues. Written as DNA, the CDR3 is TGTGCCAGCAGACTCGATGGGTCACCCCTCCACTTT. Translated: CASRLDGSPLHF.

The chain joins TRBV19 to TRBJ1-3, with D unresolved. V lost 5 bases to trimming and J lost 4 bases, with 12 bases between them. The V gene's germline CDR1 is LNHDA and CDR2 SQIVND (reference sequence). CDR3 length: 14 residues. CDR3 in amino acids: CASSETIAGNTIYF. The CDR3 nucleotides read TGTGCCAGTAGTGAGACAATCGCGGGAAACACCATATATTTT.

This chain links TRBV12-1 with TRBJ2-5; the table's D call, TRBD1, has no DNA check behind it. TRBV12-1 is assigned pseudogene status. CDR3 length: 14 residues. As DNA, the CDR3 is TGTGCCAGCAGCCTAACAGGGGCTCAAGAGACCCAGTACTTC. Protein product: CASSLTGAQETQYF.

As DNA, the CDR3 is TGCGCCAGCAGCTTGGAGGCGGGGGCGAGTCAGCCCCAGCATTTT. It is translated as CASSLEAGASQPQHF. The gene calls are TRBV5-1 and TRBJ1-5, with D possibly being TRBD1 (6 bases). This CDR3 contains 15 residues. CDR1 is SGHRS and CDR2 is YFSETQ in the germline V gene. V was cut by 0 bases and J by 6 bases, with 13 bases left in between.

The chain links TRBV6-2 or TRBV6-3 to TRBJ2-5; D gene unclear. Germline CDR1 MNHEY, CDR2 SVGEGT. The CDR3 loop spans 13 amino acids. Trimming pared 6 bases from V and 1 base from J, leaving 9 bases between. The CDR3 bases are TGTGCCAGCAGATACGGAGCCCAAGAGACCCAGTACTTC. This codes for CASRYGAQETQYF.

This clone appeared a single time. The CDR3 sequence: CASRAQQGLDTEAFF. CDR3 bases: TGTGCCAGCAGGGCCCAACAGGGTTTGGACACTGAAGCTTTCTTT. The rearrangement links TRBV2 to TRBJ1-1; D perhaps matches TRBD1 (6 bases). Germline-derived CDR1 and CDR2 are SNHLY and FYNNEI. Trimming took 6 bases from V and 3 from J, leaving 17 bases between them. CDR3 size: 15 residues. The variable domain in full, completed from reference TRBV2 and TRBJ1-1, reads EPEVTQTPSHQVTQMGQEVILRCVPISNHLYFYWYRQILGQKVEFLVSFYNNEISEKSEIFDDQFSVERPDGSNFTLKIRSTKLEDSAMYFCASRAQQGLDTEAFFGQGTRLTVV.

In its sample, this clone was seen a few times. The V call is TRBV18, the J call TRBJ2-5, with TRBD1 matching over 7 bases. CDR1 is KGHSH, CDR2 LQKENI, per germline. Unmatched junction bases numbered 3, after V lost 4 bases and J lost 1 base. The CDR3 extends over 14 amino acids. The CDR3 DNA follows: TGTGCCAGCTCACTTAGACAGGGCCAAGAGACCCAGTACTTC. Translating gives CASSLRQGQETQYF.

This rearrangement joins TRBV29-1 to TRBJ1-6, with TRBD1 matching 7 bases. CDR3 length equals 14 residues. Germline CDR1 SQVTM, CDR2 ANQGSEA. The junction had 7 bases not matched to a gene; V was cut back by 5 bases and J by 6 bases. CDR3 region: CSVSSGTANSPLHF. Here the CDR3 DNA reads TGCAGCGTTTCCTCCGGGACAGCTAATTCACCCCTCCACTTT.

The V gene is TRBV3-1 (or the pseudogene TRBV3-2), the J gene TRBJ2-5; 10 positions agree with TRBD2. The CDR3 has 18 residues. The germline CDR1 and CDR2 sequences are LGHDT and YNNKEL (reference sequence). J lost 5 bases, V lost 3 bases, and 15 bases had no gene match. CDR3 protein: CASSHSSGGPSAVETQYF. CDR3 bases: TGTGCCAGCAGCCACTCTAGCGGGGGACCCTCGGCGGTCGAGACCCAGTACTTC.

V gene TRBV30 combines with J gene TRBJ1-1; D uncertain. V was trimmed by 7 bases and J by 6 bases, leaving 9 bases between them. Germline V gives CDR1 GTSNPN, CDR2 SVGIG (reference sequence). The CDR3 has 10 amino acids. CDR3 DNA sequence: TGTGCCTCGAAACGACCTGAAGCTTTCTTT. As protein: CASKRPEAFF.

The chain carries TRBV10-2 and TRBJ1-1, with unresolved D. This CDR3 is built from 14 residues. Deletions cut 4 bases from V and 1 base from J, with 10 bases between. Germline V CDR1 and CDR2: WSHSY, SAAADI. CDR3 nucleotide sequence: TGCGCCAGCAGTGTTACCCGCCCGAACACTGAAGCTTTCTTT. Its protein is CASSVTRPNTEAFF.

The chain joins TRBV30 to TRBJ2-7; no clear D. V was cut by 0 bases and J by 6 bases, with 9 bases left in between. The CDR3 contains 12 residues. Per the germline V gene, CDR1 is GTSNPN and CDR2 is SVGIG (reference sequence). The CDR3 nucleotides read TGTGCCTGGAGTGTAAGCCGAACCGAGCAGTACTTC. Translation: CAWSVSRTEQYF.

The J gene is TRBJ2-7, the V gene TRBV4-1; D could derive from TRBD1 or TRBD2 (5 bases each). Trimming shortened V by 1 base and J by 3 bases, and 10 bases separated the two germline ends. Germline V CDR1 and CDR2: MGHRA, YSYEKL. This CDR3 region has 14 residues. The CDR3 nucleotides read TGCGCCAGCAGCCAAGGGGAGACAGTCTACGAGCAGTACTTC. This translates into CASSQGETVYEQYF.

The gene calls are TRBV3-1 (or the pseudogene TRBV3-2) and TRBJ2-1; D gene unclear. The V and J ends lost 3 bases and 8 bases respectively, with 8 bases between them. The CDR3 is 12 residues long. Looked up from germline, CDR1 is LGHDT and CDR2 is YNNKEL (reference sequence). CDR3 bases: TGTGCCAGCAGCCAGACCGGCTATGAGCAGTTCTTC. This translates into CASSQTGYEQFF.

A single count supports this clone. This chain joins TRBV30 and TRBJ2-5, with D perhaps TRBD2 (6 bases). V lost 1 base to trimming and J lost 4 bases, with 13 bases between them. This CDR3 has 14 amino acids. The germline V gene encodes CDR1 GTSNPN and CDR2 SVGIG (reference sequence). The CDR3 DNA reads as TGTGCCTGGAGTGGACTCGGGGGTGGAGAGACCCAGTACTTC. Its translation is CAWSGLGGGETQYF.

This chain links TRBV27 with TRBJ2-2; TRBD1 matches 12 bases. CDR1 is MNHEY and CDR2 is SMNVEV in the germline V gene (reference sequence). With V trimmed by 6 bases and J by 0 bases, 5 bases remained unmatched. The CDR3 contains 17 residues. CDR3 in DNA: TGTGCCAGCAGACGCGGGACAGGGGGCGCGAACACCGGGGAGCTGTTTTTT. Encoded protein: CASRRGTGGANTGELFF.

This clone showed up just once. The chain links TRBV6-5 to TRBJ2-3; D possibly corresponds to TRBD1 (5 bases). The ends were cut back, 5 bases at V and 1 base at J, with 7 bases in the middle. CDR3 size: 13 residues. The germline CDR1 and CDR2 sequences are MNHEY and SVGAGI. CDR3 residues: CASSRGGTDTQYF. DNA for the CDR3: TGTGCCAGCAGTAGGGGCGGCACAGATACGCAGTATTTT.

This sequence joins TRBV6-4 and TRBJ1-2; 9 bases line up with TRBD1. This CDR3 spans 15 amino acids. CDR1 and CDR2 (germline): MRHNA, SNTAGT. The V and J ends lost 6 bases and 2 bases, in that order; junction bases with no gene match: 7. This chain's CDR3 is CASRPGTGKNYGYTF. CDR3 bases: TGTGCCAGCAGACCCGGGACAGGGAAAAACTATGGCTACACCTTC.

The CDR3, as DNA: TGTGCCAGCAGCGTAATGGGGGGCGACACCGGGGAGCTGTTTTTT. Translating gives CASSVMGGDTGELFF. The rearrangement uses TRBV9 and TRBJ2-2; TRBD1 or TRBD2 may be the D gene (6 bases each). The V gene's germline CDR1 is SGDLS and CDR2 YYNGEE. This CDR3 contains 15 residues. Trimming stripped 1 base from V and 3 bases from J, with 10 bases between.

The gene calls are TRBV23-1 and TRBJ2-7; either TRBD1 or TRBD2 may fit D (5 bases each). TRBV23-1 is filed as an ORF, its function uncertain. Deletions cut 6 bases from V and 3 bases from J, with 18 bases between. This CDR3 spans 15 amino acids. For the CDR3, the DNA is TGCGCCAGCAGCCCCATGGGACGGGAATACTACGAGCAGTACTTC. It is translated as CASSPMGREYYEQYF.

J is TRBJ1-1 and V is TRBV11-2; 11 nucleotides align to TRBD1. In germline, CDR1 is SGHAT, CDR2 FQNNGV. J was trimmed by 5 bases and V by 7 bases; bases with no gene match: 9. This CDR3 has 15 amino acids. The CDR3, as DNA: TGTGCCAGCACCAAAGGACAGGGGGCAAGGACTGAAGCTTTCTTT. This encodes CASTKGQGARTEAFF.

The chain employs TRBV5-5 and TRBJ2-2, with 12 positions matching TRBD1. V lost 1 base, J lost 7 bases, and 5 bases stayed unmatched. CDR3 length: 16 residues. Germline assignment: CDR1 SGHKS and CDR2 YYEKEE (reference sequence). CDR3 residues: CASSLKGQGASGELFF. For the CDR3, the DNA is TGTGCCAGCAGCTTGAAGGGACAGGGGGCGAGCGGGGAGCTGTTTTTT.

Only one count was recorded for this clone. The chain uses TRBV12-3 or TRBV12-4 and TRBJ1-2, with D unclear. There are 13 residues in the CDR3. V was cut by 3 bases and J by 3 bases, with 8 bases left in between. In DNA form, the CDR3 reads TGTGCCAGCAGTTTGGGCAGTTACTATGGCTACACCTTC. Protein sequence: CASSLGSYYGYTF.

The CDR3 region is CSVDLGYEQYF. The CDR3 DNA is TGCAGCGTTGATCTTGGCTACGAGCAGTACTTC. V is TRBV29-1 and J is TRBJ2-7; no clear D. The CDR3 spans 11 residues. CDR1 SQVTM and CDR2 ANQGSEA come from the germline V gene. The V and J ends lost 3 bases and 3 bases respectively, with 6 bases between them.

The chain combines TRBV6-5 with TRBJ2-7; 8 positions agree with TRBD1. The CDR3 runs 14 residues. Germline lookup yields CDR1 MNHEY and CDR2 SVGAGI. V shed 7 bases and J 0 bases; nucleotides not matched to a gene: 5. The CDR3 protein is CASTWTGSSYEQYF. CDR3 in DNA: TGTGCCAGCACCTGGACAGGGAGCTCCTACGAGCAGTACTTC.

The rearrangement uses TRBV5-1 and TRBJ1-1; D ambiguous. V lost 1 base, J lost 4 bases, and 11 bases lay in between. CDR3 length equals 14 residues. Germline V gene data show CDR1 as SGHRS and CDR2 as YFSETQ. CDR3 amino acids: CASSLTNLGTEAFF. The CDR3 DNA sequence: TGCGCCAGCAGCTTGACTAATCTGGGCACTGAAGCTTTCTTT.

This clone was seen a few times. The chain is built from TRBV5-4 and TRBJ1-2; 9 bases line up with TRBD1. The junction had 8 bases not matched to a gene; V was cut back by 1 base and J by 4 bases. Germline CDR1 is SGHNT and CDR2 is YYREEE (reference sequence). CDR3 size: 16 residues. The CDR3 DNA reads TGTGCCAGCAGCTTGAAACAGGGGGCCCCCCCCTATGGCTACACCTTC. Translated, it gives CASSLKQGAPPYGYTF.

This clone was picked up one time. The rearrangement uses TRBV9 and TRBJ2-3; TRBD2 agrees at 8 bases. The CDR3 runs to 16 residues. V shed 4 bases and J 4 bases; nucleotides not matched to a gene: 11. Germline CDR1 is SGDLS and CDR2 is YYNGEE. CDR3 amino acids: CASSPLGRGGADTQYF. CDR3 DNA: TGTGCCAGCAGCCCCCTCGGACGGGGGGGTGCAGATACGCAGTATTTT.

J is TRBJ2-1 and V is TRBV19; 10 positions match TRBD2. V gave up 6 bases and J gave up 7 bases; unmatched junction bases: 3. In germline, CDR1 is LNHDA, CDR2 SQIVND (reference sequence). This CDR3 has 13 amino acids. The CDR3 DNA reads TGTGCCAGTAGCGGGACTAGCGTAAATGAGCAGTTCTTC. This translates into CASSGTSVNEQFF.

This clone was seen only once. This chain joins TRBV18 and TRBJ2-1; 10 nucleotides line up with TRBD1. The CDR3 runs 14 residues. The V segment lost 6 bases and the J segment 2 bases; nucleotides outside the gene matches: 1. The germline V gene has CDR1 KGHSH and CDR2 LQKENI. CDR3 protein: CASSGTGAYNEQFF. CDR3 DNA: TGTGCCAGCTCCGGGACAGGGGCCTACAATGAGCAGTTCTTC.

This clone turned up a few times. The chain carries TRBV11-2 and TRBJ2-7; 7 bases fit TRBD1. Germline loops: CDR1 SGHAT, CDR2 FQNNGV. Trimming took 5 bases from V and 1 from J; bases not matched to a gene: 8. This CDR3 contains 15 residues. The chain's CDR3 is CASSNLRDRSYEQYF. In DNA, the CDR3 is TGTGCCAGCAGCAACCTCCGGGACAGATCCTACGAGCAGTACTTC.